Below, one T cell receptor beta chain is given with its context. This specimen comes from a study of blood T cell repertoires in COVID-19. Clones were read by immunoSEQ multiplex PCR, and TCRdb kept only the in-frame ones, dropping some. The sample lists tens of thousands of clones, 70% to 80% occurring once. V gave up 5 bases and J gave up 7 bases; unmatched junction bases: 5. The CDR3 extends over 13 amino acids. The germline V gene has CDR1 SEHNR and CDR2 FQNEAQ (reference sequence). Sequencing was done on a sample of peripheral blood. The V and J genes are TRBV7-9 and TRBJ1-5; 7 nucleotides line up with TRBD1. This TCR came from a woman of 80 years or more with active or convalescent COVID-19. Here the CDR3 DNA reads TGTGCCAGCAGCCTAGACAGGGACCAGCCCCAGCATTTT. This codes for CASSLDRDQPQHF.